The clone carrying this T cell receptor (beta chain) was counted many times. Its antigen is undetermined. The same CDR3 can be traced to other DNA sequences in this sample. The sample originates from a study of shared clonotypes between healthy human individuals. Study findings and constraints: An effect of sequencing depth on clonotype sharing among donors was expected.

Sequencing was performed with immunoSEQ multiplex PCR; in TCRdb, only in-frame clones are kept and a portion is missing. The table records 400,000 to 500,000 clones, about 79% of them present only once. Approximately 90 million PBMCs went into genomic DNA for unsorted samples. The CDR3 extends over 13 amino acids. Germline assignment: CDR1 MDHEN and CDR2 SYDVKM. Trimming stripped 2 bases from V and 3 bases from J, with 6 bases between. This chain connects TRBV28 to TRBJ2-3; D is ambiguous. The sample was PBMCs. This clonotype originated in a woman aged 35 to 49 in good health. Some clones in this sample may be carry-over from other donors' samples. The CDR3 DNA follows: TGTGCCAGCAGTTTAGCGTTGACAGATACGCAGTATTTT. Its protein product is CASSLALTDTQYF.